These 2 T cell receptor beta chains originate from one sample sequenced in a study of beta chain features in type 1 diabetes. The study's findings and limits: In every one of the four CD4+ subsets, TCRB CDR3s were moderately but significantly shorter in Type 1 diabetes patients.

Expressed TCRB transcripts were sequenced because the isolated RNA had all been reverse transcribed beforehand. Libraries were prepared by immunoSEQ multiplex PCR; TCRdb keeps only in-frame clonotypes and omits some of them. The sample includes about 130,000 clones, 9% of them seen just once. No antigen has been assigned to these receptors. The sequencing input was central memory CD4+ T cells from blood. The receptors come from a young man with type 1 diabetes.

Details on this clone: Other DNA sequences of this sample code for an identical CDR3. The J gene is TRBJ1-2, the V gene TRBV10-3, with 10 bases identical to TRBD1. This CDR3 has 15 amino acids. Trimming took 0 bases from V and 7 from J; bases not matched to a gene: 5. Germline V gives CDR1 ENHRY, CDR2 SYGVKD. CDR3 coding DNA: TGTGCCATCAGTGAGTCGAGACAGGGGGCGTCTGGCTACACCTTC. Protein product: CAISESRQGASGYTF.

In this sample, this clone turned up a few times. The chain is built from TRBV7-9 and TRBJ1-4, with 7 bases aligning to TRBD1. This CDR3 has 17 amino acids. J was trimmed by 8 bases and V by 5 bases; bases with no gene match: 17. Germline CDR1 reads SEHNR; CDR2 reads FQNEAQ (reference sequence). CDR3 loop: CASSLGTDPTRTEKLFF. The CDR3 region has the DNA TGTGCCAGCAGCCTCGGGACAGACCCAACTCGTACGGAAAAACTGTTTTTT.